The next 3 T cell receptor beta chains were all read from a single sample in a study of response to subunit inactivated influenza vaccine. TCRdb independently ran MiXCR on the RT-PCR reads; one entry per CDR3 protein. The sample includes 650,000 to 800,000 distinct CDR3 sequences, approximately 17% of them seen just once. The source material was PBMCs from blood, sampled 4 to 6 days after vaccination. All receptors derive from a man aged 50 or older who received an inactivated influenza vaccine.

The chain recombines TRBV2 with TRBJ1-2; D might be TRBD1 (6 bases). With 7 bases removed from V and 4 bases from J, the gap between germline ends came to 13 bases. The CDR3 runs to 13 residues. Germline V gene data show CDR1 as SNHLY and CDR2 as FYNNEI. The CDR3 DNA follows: TGTGCCAGCAACAAACAGGGCGGCTATGGCTACACCTTC. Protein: CASNKQGGYGYTF.

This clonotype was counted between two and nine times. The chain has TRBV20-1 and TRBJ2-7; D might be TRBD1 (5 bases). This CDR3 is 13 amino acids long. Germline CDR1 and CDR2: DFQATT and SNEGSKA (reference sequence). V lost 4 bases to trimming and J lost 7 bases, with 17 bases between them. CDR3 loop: CSATLVLTGEQYF. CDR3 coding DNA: TGCAGTGCTACTCTAGTTCTCACAGGAGAGCAGTACTTC.

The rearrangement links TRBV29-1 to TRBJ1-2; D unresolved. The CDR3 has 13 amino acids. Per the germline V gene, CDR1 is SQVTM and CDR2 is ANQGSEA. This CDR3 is CTPRGPREEGYTF. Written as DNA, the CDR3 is TGCACCCCAAGAGGACCCCGCGAGGAGGGCTACACCTTC.